This T cell receptor (beta chain) derives from a study of Ad26.COV2.S vaccination and SARS-CoV-2 variants. Study details: The donor was enrolled in the Ad26.COV2.S arm of the COV1001 trial. Study conclusions and caveats: Comparable non-spike TCR breadth was observed in vaccine and placebo recipients.

Produced via immunoSEQ multiplex PCR; TCRdb's table is partial and in-frame only. The top ten hold 4.5% to 5.5% of the sample, which has roughly 330,000 clones, 75% to 90% seen once. Turning to this clone: As yet, its antigen is unknown.

The CDR3 spans 15 residues. V trimming: 1 base; J trimming: 8 bases; junction bases outside the gene matches: 7. Germline values: CDR1 SEHNR, CDR2 FQNEAQ (reference sequence). Treatment given: some 20 received Ad26.COV2.S at low or high dose, single or two shots; several received placebo; per-sample allocation not given. Day 63 after the first vaccine or placebo injection was the time point for sampling. Donation was by an adult aged 18-55 years who was in Boston. The vaccine delivered Wuhan-strain SARS-CoV-2 spike through an Ad26 vector. This rearrangement joins TRBV7-9 to TRBJ1-4; TRBD1 aligns across 7 bases. The material sequenced was peripheral blood, taken in a trial of Ad26.COV2.S vaccine versus placebo. The sequence derives from a person aged 18-60 years who received the Ad26.COV2.S COVID-19 vaccine or a placebo. DNA for the CDR3: TGTGCCAGCAGCTTAGGGACAGGAGATATCGAAAAACTGTTTTTT. Its protein product is CASSLGTGDIEKLFF.